Each of the 29 T cell receptor beta chains below was sequenced from the same sample in a study of T cell repertoires in aging, cancer and after chemotherapy. Rearranged V-D-J TRB sequences were amplified with a mixed TRB-A/B primer pool. TCRdb used MiXCR to reprocess the multiplex PCR reads, holding one entry per CDR3 protein. The sample has about a thousand distinct CDR3 sequences; roughly 20% are singletons. The template was genomic DNA from peripheral blood, not RNA. The sequencing input was blood. The source of these receptors is a human donor with a solid tumor.

The chain couples TRBV5-4 to TRBJ2-7; no firm D call. V shed 1 base and J shed 1 base, with 9 bases lying between them. This CDR3 has 14 amino acids. Germline V gene lookup returns CDR1 SGHNT and CDR2 YYREEE (reference sequence). The CDR3 sequence: CASSLSDQSYEQYF. CDR3 in DNA: TGTGCCAGCAGCTTGTCTGACCAATCCTACGAGCAGTACTTC.

Sample share makes this clonotype medium-sized. This chain joins TRBV12-3 or TRBV12-4 and TRBJ2-2; possibly TRBD1 for D (5 bases). The CDR3 runs 14 residues. V lost 6 bases and J lost 3, with 11 bases in between. CDR3 DNA sequence: TGTGCCAGCAGGCCCGGACATGACACCGGGGAGCTGTTTTTT. Residues: CASRPGHDTGELFF.

In its sample, this clonotype is large. The rearrangement joins TRBV30 to TRBJ2-7, with D possibly matching TRBD1 (6 bases). The CDR3 is made up of 11 amino acids. Germline CDR1 GTSNPN, CDR2 SVGIG (reference sequence). V lost 6 bases, J lost 6 bases, and 12 bases lay in between. The CDR3 DNA reads as TGTGCCTGCACAGGGATTGGCGAGCAGTACTTC. Translation gives CACTGIGEQYF.

This clonotype was recorded a few times. The V and J genes are TRBV7-6 and TRBJ1-1; D is possibly TRBD1 (6 bases). CDR1 is SGHVS, CDR2 FNYEAQ, per germline. V was cut by 6 bases and J by 2 bases, with 13 bases left in between. This CDR3 region has 14 residues. CDR3 coding DNA: TGTGCCAGCAGTCTAGAGGGGGTTAACACTGAAGCTTTCTTT. Protein product: CASSLEGVNTEAFF.

This clonotype was recorded a few times. The chain has TRBV25-1 and TRBJ2-5, with TRBD1 as a possible D gene (6 bases). CDR1 MGHDK and CDR2 SYGVNS come from the germline V gene. V was shortened by 7 bases and J by 6 bases, with 15 bases between the two germline ends. The CDR3 spans 13 residues. The CDR3 DNA is TGTGCCAGCAACCGTCAGGGGCAACAGACCCAGTACTTC. Its protein is CASNRQGQQTQYF. The variable domain in full, completed from reference TRBV25-1 and TRBJ2-5, reads EADIYQTPRYLVIGTGKKITLECSQTMGHDKMYWYQQDPGMELHLIHYSYGVNSTEKGDLSSESTVSRIRTEHFPLTLESARPSHTSQYLCASNRQGQQTQYFGPGTRLLVL.

This chain connects TRBV5-6 to TRBJ1-1; D perhaps matches TRBD1 (5 bases). Germline CDR1 is SGHDT and CDR2 is YYEEEE. V was clipped by 2 bases and J by 1 base, with 21 bases between them. CDR3 size: 18 residues. For the CDR3, the DNA is TGTGCCAGCAGCTTCGAACTTGACGAGCGGGGCCCGAACACTGAAGCTTTCTTT. It is translated as CASSFELDERGPNTEAFF.

This clonotype is large by share. The chain is built from TRBV11-3 and TRBJ1-6, with D perhaps TRBD1 (5 bases). Germline CDR1 and CDR2: SGHNT and YENEEA. Trimming removed 4 bases from V and 7 bases from J, with 17 bases in between. The CDR3 is 16 residues long. The CDR3 DNA sequence: TGTGCCAGCAGCTCCCTGCAGGCGGGGCGGAATTCACCCCTCCACTTT. It codes for CASSSLQAGRNSPLHF.

Regarding this clonotype: It may be a read error: a sequence one base away is much more abundant. The rearrangement joins TRBV6-5 to TRBJ1-6; D is possibly TRBD1 (5 bases). Germline V CDR1 and CDR2: MNHEY, SVGAGI. Between the trimmed V and J ends, which lost 1 base and 7 bases, there was a span of 8 bases. This CDR3 region has 14 residues. CDR3 in amino acids: CASSYWGANSPLHF. CDR3 DNA sequence: TGTGCCAGCAGTTACTGGGGCGCGAATTCACCCCTCCACTTT.

By sample share, this clonotype is large. The CDR3 DNA reads as TGTGCCAGCAAGTACAGGGAGGGGAAGGGGGAGCTGTTTTTT. Residues: CASKYREGKGELFF. The gene calls are TRBV6-5 and TRBJ2-2; D might be TRBD2 (7 bases). The V gene lost 7 bases and the J gene lost 8 bases, with 17 bases spanning the gap. Germline V CDR1 and CDR2: MNHEY, SVGAGI. The CDR3 sequence is 14 residues long.

The chain is built from TRBV27 and TRBJ2-3; possibly TRBD1 for D (6 bases). Germline V lookup: CDR1 MNHEY, CDR2 SMNVEV (reference sequence). There are 13 residues in the CDR3. V was cut by 6 bases and J by 0 bases, with 7 bases left in between. In DNA, the CDR3 is TGTGCCAGCAGAACAGGGAGCACAGATACGCAGTATTTT. As protein: CASRTGSTDTQYF.

The chain links TRBV12-5 to TRBJ2-7; D remains ambiguous. Between the trimmed V and J ends, which lost 5 bases and 2 bases, there was a span of 22 bases. CDR3 length equals 17 residues. Germline assignment: CDR1 LGHNT and CDR2 FRNRAP. The CDR3 protein is CASGNSREVRLAYEQYF. CDR3 DNA: TGTGCTAGTGGTAACTCCCGAGAGGTCAGGCTAGCCTACGAGCAGTACTTC.

The chain couples TRBV11-2 to TRBJ2-3; a weak D match, TRBD1 (6 bases). Germline V gives CDR1 SGHAT, CDR2 FQNNGV. Deletions cut 1 base from V and 1 base from J, with 9 bases between. The CDR3 has 15 residues. The CDR3 loop is CASSLGPGGTDTQYF. As DNA, the CDR3 is TGTGCCAGCAGCTTAGGCCCAGGGGGCACAGATACGCAGTATTTT.

Relative to its sample, this clonotype is medium-sized. The chain has TRBV19 and TRBJ1-4; a weak D match, TRBD1 (5 bases). Germline assignment: CDR1 LNHDA and CDR2 SQIVND (reference sequence). CDR3 length: 15 amino acids. Trimming cost V 1 base and J 8 bases, with 14 bases left between them. The CDR3 sequence: CASSIVRDPREKLFF. The CDR3 bases are TGTGCCAGTAGTATAGTCCGGGACCCAAGGGAAAAACTGTTTTTT.

In regard to this clonotype: A much larger clone is a single base away; this may be a read error. The J gene is TRBJ1-1, the V gene TRBV29-1; D unclear. The V gene lost 7 bases and the J gene lost 3 bases, with 9 bases spanning the gap. This CDR3 has 11 residues. Germline V gene sequence: CDR1 SQVTM, CDR2 ANQGSEA. Here the CDR3 DNA reads TGCAGCGACCTGACCGACACTGAAGCTTTCTTT. This gives the protein CSDLTDTEAFF.

Of note for this clonotype: This may come from a read error, since a much larger clone is one base off. V and J are TRBV11-3 and TRBJ2-3; no firm D call. Germline lookup yields CDR1 SGHNT and CDR2 YENEEA. This CDR3 has 11 residues. DNA for the CDR3: TGTGTCAGCAGCCTCAGTGATACGCAGTATTTT. Protein: CVSSLSDTQYF.

The chain employs TRBV4-1 and TRBJ2-2; D possibly matches TRBD1 or TRBD2 (5 bases each). CDR1 is MGHRA, CDR2 YSYEKL, per germline. V was trimmed by 0 bases and J by 1 base, leaving 15 bases between them. The CDR3 sequence is 18 residues long. The CDR3 DNA reads TGCGCCAGCAGCCAAGATAAGTCCGGGGCCCAGAACACCGGGGAGCTGTTTTTT. It specifies CASSQDKSGAQNTGELFF.

This clonotype rates as large. The chain employs TRBV30 and TRBJ1-3; D remains ambiguous. The germline gives CDR1 GTSNPN, CDR2 SVGIG (reference sequence). V was clipped by 3 bases and J by 4 bases, with 4 bases between them. This CDR3 has 11 amino acids. The CDR3 nucleotides are TGTGCCTGGAGCCCGGGAAACACCATATATTTT. It specifies CAWSPGNTIYF.

This sequence joins TRBV12-3 or TRBV12-4 and TRBJ2-7, with D uncertain. The CDR3 is 11 residues long. The CDR3 is CASGLKHEQYF. The CDR3 region has the DNA TGTGCTAGTGGTTTGAAGCACGAGCAGTACTTC.

V gene TRBV10-2 combines with J gene TRBJ2-2; D ambiguous. This CDR3 comprises 14 residues. V was cut by 7 bases and J by 3 bases, with 12 bases left in between. Looked up from germline, CDR1 is WSHSY and CDR2 is SAAADI. Here the CDR3 reads CASKEPMDTGELFF. The CDR3 DNA reads TGCGCCAGCAAGGAGCCCATGGACACCGGGGAGCTGTTTTTT.

Sample share makes this clonotype large. The chain joins TRBV29-1 to TRBJ1-2; D not certain. V lost 6 bases, J lost 3 bases, and 23 bases lay in between. The CDR3 runs 16 residues. From germline, CDR1 is SQVTM and CDR2 ANQGSEA. DNA of the CDR3: TGCAGCGTCCAAGGGATTACCCAAGGCCAGGACTATGGCTACACCTTC. Its translation: CSVQGITQGQDYGYTF. Filled out from reference TRBV29-1 and TRBJ1-2, the complete variable domain reads SAVISQKPSRDICQRGTSLTIQCQVDSQVTMMFWYRQQPGQSLTLIATANQGSEATYESGFVIDKFPISRPNLTFSTLTVSNMSPEDSSIYLCSVQGITQGQDYGYTFGSGTRLTVV.

The chain joins TRBV7-3 to TRBJ1-2; D may be TRBD1 (6 bases). V dropped 1 base and J dropped 6 bases, with 9 bases sitting between them. Germline V lookup: CDR1 SGHTA, CDR2 FQGTGA. The CDR3 totals 13 residues. The CDR3 coding sequence is TGTGCCAGCAGCTTAAGCCAGGGGAATGGCTACACCTTC. This codes for CASSLSQGNGYTF. The full variable domain, in which reference TRBV7-3 and TRBJ1-2 provide the parts outside the CDR3, is GAGVSQTPSNKVTEKGKYVELRCDPISGHTALYWYRQSLGQGPEFLIYFQGTGAADDSGLPNDRFFAVRPEGSVSTLKIQRTERGDSAVYLCASSLSQGNGYTFGSGTRLTVV.

About this clonotype: A read error may explain this, as a much larger clone is one base away. J is TRBJ2-3 and V is TRBV6-5; no firm D call. The CDR3 is made up of 14 amino acids. Trimming stripped 4 bases from V and 2 bases from J, with 10 bases between. Per the germline V gene, CDR1 is MNHEY and CDR2 is SVGAGI. The CDR3 coding sequence is TGTGCCAGCAGTTCGGTACAGACCACAGATACGCAGTATTTT. This gives the protein CASSSVQTTDTQYF.

The chain combines TRBV18 with TRBJ2-3; TRBD2 is a possible D gene (6 bases). The CDR3 runs to 13 residues. With 3 bases removed from V and 7 bases from J, the gap between germline ends came to 11 bases. Germline V gives CDR1 KGHSH, CDR2 LQKENI. The CDR3 sequence: CASSPQGLNTQYF. The DNA of the CDR3 is TGTGCCAGCTCACCCCAGGGACTCAATACGCAGTATTTT. The variable domain in full, completed from reference TRBV18 and TRBJ2-3, reads NAGVMQNPRHLVRRRGQEARLRCSPMKGHSHVYWYRQLPEEGLKFMVYLQKENIIDESGMPKERFSAEFPKEGPSILRIQQVVRGDSAAYFCASSPQGLNTQYFGPGTRLTVL.

This clonotype qualifies as large. The chain uses TRBV30 and TRBJ1-2, with TRBD1 identical over 10 bases. The CDR3 consists of 14 residues. CDR1 is GTSNPN and CDR2 is SVGIG in the germline V gene (reference sequence). Trimming removed 4 bases from V and 5 bases from J; junction bases left unmatched: 7. The CDR3 is CAWTRTGGPYGYTF. DNA for the CDR3: TGTGCCTGGACTCGGACAGGGGGACCATATGGCTACACCTTC.

This clonotype was picked up a small number of times. The chain joins TRBV28 to TRBJ2-2; TRBD2 matches at 8 bases. V gave up 6 bases and J gave up 5 bases; unmatched junction bases: 5. CDR3 length: 14 residues. The germline V gene encodes CDR1 MDHEN and CDR2 SYDVKM. The CDR3 reads CASSMTSATGELFF. In DNA form, the CDR3 reads TGTGCCAGCAGCATGACTAGCGCAACCGGGGAGCTGTTTTTT.

This clonotype was seen more than once but under ten times. The V gene is TRBV28, the J gene TRBJ1-2, with D hard to call. Trimming removed 5 bases at V and 6 bases at J, with 10 bases between. Germline CDR1 reads MDHEN; CDR2 reads SYDVKM. This CDR3 comprises 12 residues. For the CDR3, the DNA is TGTGCCAGCAGTCGGTTCGGAGATGGCTACACCTTC. Encoded protein: CASSRFGDGYTF.

This clonotype was found a few times. The rearrangement links TRBV7-3 to TRBJ2-3; 7 bases align to TRBD1. The junction had 12 bases not matched to a gene; V was cut back by 5 bases and J by 7 bases. Germline CDR1 and CDR2: SGHTA and FQGTGA. The CDR3 has 15 residues. The CDR3 loop is CASSAYPQGEYTQYF. CDR3 DNA: TGTGCCAGCAGCGCCTACCCCCAGGGGGAATATACGCAGTATTTT. The variable domain in full, with the rest retrieved from reference TRBV7-3 and TRBJ2-3, is GAGVSQTPSNKVTEKGKYVELRCDPISGHTALYWYRQSLGQGPEFLIYFQGTGAADDSGLPNDRFFAVRPEGSVSTLKIQRTERGDSAVYLCASSAYPQGEYTQYFGPGTRLTVL.

V is TRBV6-2 or TRBV6-3 and J is TRBJ2-1; possible D gene TRBD1, 8 bases. CDR3 length: 15 amino acids. Deletions cut 4 bases from V and 6 bases from J, with 16 bases between. The germline gives CDR1 MNHEY, CDR2 SVGEGT. The CDR3 sequence is CASSLQGGAINEQFF. The CDR3 nucleotides are TGTGCCAGCAGTTTACAGGGGGGGGCAATCAATGAGCAGTTCTTC.

This clonotype has a handful of counts. The chain employs TRBV6-2 or TRBV6-3 and TRBJ1-5; perhaps TRBD1 as D (6 bases). CDR1 is MNHEY, CDR2 SVGEGT, per germline. The CDR3 runs 15 residues. Trimming cost V 0 bases and J 6 bases, with 12 bases left between them. The CDR3 protein is CASSYSGGGSQPQHF. DNA of the CDR3: TGTGCCAGCAGTTACTCGGGTGGGGGCAGTCAGCCCCAGCATTTT.